These 5 T cell receptor beta chains share one sample of origin, sequenced in a study of blood T cell repertoires in COVID-19. The repertoire was sequenced with immunoSEQ multiplex PCR; TCRdb's copy has only in-frame clones and lacks some. The data hold some 220,000 clones, with approximately 80% observed a single time. The source material was peripheral blood. The receptors here all came from a man in his fifties or sixties with active or convalescent COVID-19.

In its sample, this clone was seen a few times. The chain uses TRBV10-3 and TRBJ1-6; D may be TRBD1 (5 bases). V lost 0 bases and J 7 bases, leaving 13 bases between the germline ends. CDR1 ENHRY and CDR2 SYGVKD come from the germline V gene. The CDR3 covers 16 residues. CDR3 residues: CAISESPQGMNSPLHF. CDR3 nucleotide sequence: TGTGCCATCAGTGAGTCGCCCCAGGGAATGAATTCACCCCTCCACTTT.

The chain links TRBV11-2 to TRBJ1-4; TRBD1 aligns across 8 bases. Germline loops: CDR1 SGHAT, CDR2 FQNNGV. After removal of 4 bases from V and 6 bases from J, the junction contained 7 bases not matched to a gene. This CDR3 has 15 amino acids. CDR3 sequence: CASSSLDRVDEKLFF. Written as DNA, the CDR3 is TGTGCCAGCAGCTCCCTGGACAGGGTGGATGAAAAACTGTTTTTT.

Only one count was recorded for this clone. The CDR3 nucleotides read TGCGCCAGCAGCCAGGGACAGCAAGGGGAGACCCAGTACTTC. It is translated as CASSQGQQGETQYF. This chain links TRBV5-1 with TRBJ2-5; 7 bases match TRBD1. The ends lost 4 bases at V and 5 bases at J; junction bases unmatched: 8. The CDR3 covers 14 residues. Germline CDR1 reads SGHRS; CDR2 reads YFSETQ.

This chain connects TRBV19 to TRBJ1-1; TRBD1 matches 7 bases. V dropped 5 bases and J dropped 7; count of bases not matched to a gene: 7. Germline V CDR1 and CDR2: LNHDA, SQIVND (reference sequence). The CDR3 consists of 13 residues. The CDR3: CASSFRTGFEAFF. As DNA, the CDR3 is TGTGCCAGTAGTTTTCGGACAGGCTTTGAAGCTTTCTTT. Full variable domain (missing parts from reference TRBV19 and TRBJ1-1): DGGITQSPKYLFRKEGQNVTLSCEQNLNHDAMYWYRQDPGQGLRLIYYSQIVNDFQKGDIAEGYSVSREKKESFPLTVTSAQKNPTAFYLCASSFRTGFEAFFGQGTRLTVV.

V and J are TRBV28 and TRBJ1-1; TRBD1 aligns across 8 bases. With V trimmed by 5 bases and J by 6 bases, 17 bases remained unmatched. The CDR3 consists of 17 residues. The germline V gene encodes CDR1 MDHEN and CDR2 SYDVKM. The CDR3 protein is CASSLNHLRTGLAEAFF. In nucleotides, the CDR3 is TGTGCCAGCAGTCTGAACCATTTGCGGACAGGGCTGGCTGAAGCTTTCTTT. The full variable domain, in which reference TRBV28 and TRBJ1-1 provide the parts outside the CDR3, is DVKVTQSSRYLVKRTGEKVFLECVQDMDHENMFWYRQDPGLGLRLIYFSYDVKMKEKGDIPEGYSVSREKKERFSLILESASTNQTSMYLCASSLNHLRTGLAEAFFGQGTRLTVV.